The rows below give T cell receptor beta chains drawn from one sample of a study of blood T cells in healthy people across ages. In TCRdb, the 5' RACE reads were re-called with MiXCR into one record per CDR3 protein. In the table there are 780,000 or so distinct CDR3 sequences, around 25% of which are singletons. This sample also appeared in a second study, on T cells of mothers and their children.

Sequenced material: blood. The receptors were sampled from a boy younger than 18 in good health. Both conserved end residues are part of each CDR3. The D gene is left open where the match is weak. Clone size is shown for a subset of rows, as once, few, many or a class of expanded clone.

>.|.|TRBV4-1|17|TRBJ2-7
CASSPQGRGARSYEQYF
TGCGCCAGCAGCCCCCAGGGGCGGGGAGCGAGGTCCTACGAGCAGTACTTC
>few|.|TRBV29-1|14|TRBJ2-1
CSVAGSERRNEQFF
TGCAGCGTAGCCGGGTCGGAAAGAAGGAATGAGCAGTTCTTC
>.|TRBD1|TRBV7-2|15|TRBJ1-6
CASSTDREYSSPLHF
TGTGCCAGCAGCACGGACAGGGAATATAGTTCGCCCCTCCACTTT
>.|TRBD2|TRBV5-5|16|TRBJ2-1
CASSLYLAGDYNEQFF
TGTGCCAGCAGCTTGTACCTAGCGGGGGACTACAATGAGCAGTTCTTC
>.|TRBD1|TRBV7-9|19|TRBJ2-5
CASSYPLTGQGALEETQYF
TGTGCCAGCAGCTACCCCTTAACCGGACAGGGGGCGTTAGAGGAGACCCAGTACTTC
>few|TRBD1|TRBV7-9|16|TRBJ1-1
CASSVRDSLPSTEAFF
TGTGCCAGCAGCGTCCGGGACAGCCTACCGTCCACTGAAGCTTTCTTT
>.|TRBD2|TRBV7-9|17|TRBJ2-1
CASSQETSYRSYNGQFF
TGTGCCAGCAGCCAAGAGACTAGCTATAGGTCCTACAATGGGCAGTTCTTC
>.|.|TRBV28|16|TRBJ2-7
CASSTPSSSQEYEQYF
TGTGCCAGCAGTACTCCTTCTAGCTCCCAAGAGTACGAGCAGTACTTC
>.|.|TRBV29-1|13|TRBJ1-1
CSVEKGLNTEAFF
TGCAGCGTTGAAAAGGGTCTCAACACTGAAGCTTTCTTT
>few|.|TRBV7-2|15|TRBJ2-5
CASSLVGEYQETQYF
TGTGCCAGCAGCTTAGTCGGCGAGTACCAAGAGACCCAGTACTTC
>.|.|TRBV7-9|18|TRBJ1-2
CASSLGGTDRTFNYGYTF
TGTGCCAGCAGCTTAGGTGGGACGGATAGGACCTTTAACTATGGCTACACCTTC
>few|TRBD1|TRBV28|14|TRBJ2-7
CASGTTGGAYEQYF
TGTGCCAGCGGTACGACAGGGGGGGCCTACGAGCAGTACTTC
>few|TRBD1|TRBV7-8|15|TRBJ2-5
CASSSRQGPQETQYF
TGTGCCAGCAGCAGCAGACAGGGCCCTCAAGAGACCCAGTACTTC